A single sample gave rise to the 14 T cell receptor beta chains below, sequenced in a study of T-cell reconstitution after alpha-beta-depleted transplantation in children. Preparation of the TCRbeta library used unique molecular identifiers. TCRdb re-called the PCR reads with MiXCR, one entry per CDR3 protein. The repertoire includes approximately 590,000 distinct CDR3 sequences, under 12% of them detected once, and about 4.2% sits in the top ten. The material was PBMCs from the stem cell graft donor, obtained from the stem cell graft. These receptors were collected from a human donor who donated a stem cell graft to a child with acute myeloid leukemia.

Only a few counts were recorded for this clonotype. J is TRBJ2-3 and V is TRBV6-1; D not resolved. The V gene's germline CDR1 is MNHNS and CDR2 SASEGT. V was pared by 7 bases and J by 1 base, with 12 bases between. The CDR3 extends over 14 amino acids. This CDR3 is CASKVVLRTDTQYF. CDR3 coding DNA: TGTGCCAGCAAAGTGGTCTTACGCACAGATACGCAGTATTTT.

This clonotype was seen a few times. The V and J genes are TRBV28 and TRBJ2-7; TRBD2 matches at 10 bases. This CDR3 is built from 13 residues. V lost 6 bases, J lost 4 bases, and 3 bases stayed unmatched. Per germline, CDR1 MDHEN and CDR2 SYDVKM. CDR3 coding DNA: TGTGCCAGCAGGGAGCGGGAGGGTTACGAGCAGTACTTC. Translating gives CASREREGYEQYF.

Notes on this clonotype: The conserved final phenylalanine or tryptophan is absent from the CDR3, which likely points to a read error. V is TRBV5-1 and J is TRBJ2-7, with TRBD1 as a possible D gene (6 bases). V was trimmed by 3 bases and J by 9 bases, leaving 19 bases between them. CDR3 length equals 14 residues. Per germline, CDR1 SGHRS and CDR2 YFSETQ. CDR3 in amino acids: CASSSWDKQGGQYL. The CDR3 DNA reads TGCGCCAGCAGCTCCTGGGACAAGCAGGGCGGGCAGTACTTG.

This clonotype has at least ten counts. This rearrangement joins TRBV20-1 to TRBJ2-3, with D possibly matching TRBD2 (6 bases). Trimming took off 3 bases at V and 4 bases at J, with 20 bases between the two ends. CDR1 is DFQATT and CDR2 is SNEGSKA in the germline V gene (reference sequence). This CDR3 is built from 16 residues. CDR3 bases: TGCAGTGCTAGTGGGGGGTCGGGCCAGCGGGCAGATACGCAGTATTTT. It yields the protein CSASGGSGQRADTQYF.

The chain is built from TRBV15 and TRBJ2-5; no reliable D call. The CDR3 consists of 14 residues. Germline loops: CDR1 LNHNV, CDR2 YYDKDF (reference sequence). V was shortened by 5 bases and J by 2 bases, with 12 bases between the two germline ends. CDR3 bases: TGTGCCACCAGCTCCGGGTTCGATCAAGAGACCCAGTACTTC. Its protein product is CATSSGFDQETQYF.

This sequence joins TRBV24-1 and TRBJ1-3; no clear D gene. The germline CDR1 and CDR2 sequences are KGHDR and SFDVKD. CDR3 length: 15 residues. Trimming removed 5 bases at V and 0 bases at J, with 10 bases between. This CDR3 reads CATSGTADSGNTIYF. DNA for the CDR3: TGTGCCACCAGTGGAACGGCCGACTCTGGAAACACCATATATTTT.

This clonotype showed up many times. The chain's CDR3 is CASRRTGVSTGELFF. CDR3 bases: TGTGCCAGCAGACGTACAGGGGTCAGCACCGGGGAGCTGTTTTTT. This chain joins TRBV28 and TRBJ2-2; the match to TRBD1 covers 7 bases. With 6 bases clipped from V and 4 bases from J, the junction kept 8 bases outside the gene matches. CDR3 length: 15 amino acids. CDR1 is MDHEN, CDR2 SYDVKM, per germline.

This clonotype has only a few counts. The chain carries TRBV7-9 and TRBJ2-3, with D unclear. Germline V gives CDR1 SEHNR, CDR2 FQNEAQ (reference sequence). This CDR3 is built from 13 residues. V dropped 4 bases and J dropped 6 bases, with 11 bases sitting between them. The CDR3 DNA follows: TGTGCCAGCAGCTCCGGCGACAAGGATACGCAGTATTTT. It yields the protein CASSSGDKDTQYF.

V and J are TRBV29-1 and TRBJ2-3; 9 bases agree with TRBD2. V lost 6 bases and J lost 1; bases outside the gene matches: 8. CDR1 and CDR2 (germline): SQVTM, ANQGSEA. The CDR3 extends over 15 amino acids. The CDR3 DNA reads as TGCAGCGTCGACGGACTAGCGCATCGCACAGATACGCAGTATTTT. Encoded protein: CSVDGLAHRTDTQYF.

Worth noting for this clonotype: Possible read error: a much larger clone is one base away. This rearrangement joins TRBV30 to TRBJ1-3, with D unclear. The CDR3 consists of 12 residues. Trimming cost V 3 bases and J 0 bases, with 3 bases left between them. Germline lookup yields CDR1 GTSNPN and CDR2 SVGIG (reference sequence). The CDR3 loop is CAWSPSGNTIYF. Here the CDR3 DNA reads TGTGCCTGGAGCCCCTCTGGAAACACCATATATTTT.

This clonotype has a count of ten or more. The chain uses TRBV10-3 and TRBJ2-1; D possibly corresponds to TRBD1 (6 bases). The CDR3 contains 14 residues. CDR1 is ENHRY, CDR2 SYGVKD, per germline. Trimming took off 4 bases at V and 7 bases at J, with 14 bases between the two ends. CDR3 sequence (DNA): TGTGCCATCAGTGGTGACGCCAGGGGTAATGAGCAGTTCTTC. This encodes CAISGDARGNEQFF.

This clonotype was recorded at least ten times. The rearrangement joins TRBV29-1 to TRBJ2-1; D gene ambiguous. Germline CDR1 and CDR2: SQVTM and ANQGSEA. CDR3 length: 15 amino acids. V was clipped by 3 bases and J by 0 bases, with 12 bases between them. CDR3 nucleotides: TGCAGCGTTGATGGCGGATCAAGCTCCTACAATGAGCAGTTCTTC. Protein sequence: CSVDGGSSSYNEQFF.

The J gene is TRBJ2-1, the V gene TRBV6-5, with TRBD2 identical over 13 bases. V gave up 2 bases and J gave up 5 bases; unmatched junction bases: 6. This CDR3 has 17 amino acids. Germline values: CDR1 MNHEY, CDR2 SVGAGI. Written as DNA, the CDR3 is TGTGCCAGCAGTTACCATTCCGGGACTAGCGGGAACAATGAGCAGTTCTTC. It is translated as CASSYHSGTSGNNEQFF.

This clonotype was counted at least ten times. The chain uses TRBV6-2 or TRBV6-3 and TRBJ2-1, with D perhaps matching TRBD2 (5 bases). From germline, CDR1 is MNHEY and CDR2 SVGEGT. V lost 10 bases, J lost 10 bases, and 26 bases lay in between. The CDR3 sequence is 15 residues long. CDR3 sequence: CATYPRGLPPLEQFF. In DNA, the CDR3 is TGTGCCACCTACCCCCGAGGACTTCCCCCTCTGGAGCAGTTCTTC.